The TCR beta chain described here comes from a study of identical twins. Points from the study as a whole: Weaker excess twin sharing was observed in beta out-of-frame sequences.

Template switching, a step in the protocol, added a universal primer site, and cDNA carried unique molecular identifiers. TCRdb called the 5' RACE reads again in MiXCR, with one record for every CDR3 protein. The sample lists around 240,000 distinct CDR3 sequences, approximately 7% occurring once. Germline V gene data show CDR1 as SGHRS and CDR2 as YFSETQ. V lost 3 bases and J lost 4; bases outside the gene matches: 7. The CDR3 is 15 amino acids. This clonotype was detected only a few times. Its target is unknown. This same sample was also taken into another study, of yellow fever vaccine responses in identical twins. From that study: Twins reportedly appeared to share part of their vaccine T cell response while keeping part individual.

The chain is built from TRBV5-1 and TRBJ2-5; the match to TRBD1 covers 9 bases. The source material was memory (CD45RO+) T cells sorted from blood. The source of this sequence is a woman aged 18-29 years in good health. Written as DNA, the CDR3 is TGCGCCAGCAGCTCGTCCGGGGACAGGGCAGAGACCCAGTACTTC. Amino acids: CASSSSGDRAETQYF.